This T cell receptor beta chain was recorded in a study of OX40 agonist ivuxolimab in advanced cancers. Study at large: Those treated in dose escalation had hepatocellular carcinoma, melanoma, renal cell cancer or head and neck cancer.

TCRdb keeps only in-frame clones here, not all; method: immunoSEQ multiplex PCR. This table has about 15,000 clones, around 60% appearing once. The germline V gene encodes CDR1 MDHEN and CDR2 SYDVKM. This CDR3 comprises 18 residues. V was clipped by 3 bases and J by 6 bases; unmatched bases: 19. This chain connects TRBV28 to TRBJ1-2; 7 positions agree with TRBD1. The receptor was isolated from an adult with an advanced solid tumor such as melanoma, head and neck, liver or kidney cancer. The input for sequencing was CD4+ or CD8+ T cells sorted from blood, taken in a trial of the OX40 agonist ivuxolimab. This chain's CDR3 is CASSFQLQGSSQGDGYTF. CDR3 bases: TGTGCCAGCAGTTTTCAACTCCAGGGCTCGTCGCAGGGGGATGGCTACACCTTC.